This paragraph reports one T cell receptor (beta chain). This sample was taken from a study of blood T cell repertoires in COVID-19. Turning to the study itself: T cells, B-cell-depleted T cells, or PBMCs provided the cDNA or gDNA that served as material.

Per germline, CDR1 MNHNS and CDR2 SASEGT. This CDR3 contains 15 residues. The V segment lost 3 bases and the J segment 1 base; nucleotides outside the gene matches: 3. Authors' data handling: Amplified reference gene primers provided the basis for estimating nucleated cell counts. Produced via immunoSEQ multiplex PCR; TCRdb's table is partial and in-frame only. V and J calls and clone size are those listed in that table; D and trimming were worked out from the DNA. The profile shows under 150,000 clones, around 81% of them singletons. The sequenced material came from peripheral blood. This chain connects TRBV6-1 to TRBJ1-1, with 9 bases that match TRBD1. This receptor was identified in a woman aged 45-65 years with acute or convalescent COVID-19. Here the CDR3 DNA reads TGTGCCAGCAGTGACAAACAGGGGGCGAACACTGAAGCTTTCTTT. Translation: CASSDKQGANTEAFF.